The present TCR beta chain was sequenced within a study of T cells in Graves' hyperthyroidism and ophthalmopathy. Study as a whole: Staff took peripheral blood when the initial diagnosis was made, before any treatment began.

Amplification yielded TCR beta CDR3 regions, with RNA transcripts as the source. First-round RT-PCR with HTBI primers amplified the TCR CDR3 region. Each CDR3 protein is one row after TCRdb ran MiXCR on the multiplex PCR reads. The sample includes fewer than 900,000 distinct CDR3 sequences, about a sixth of them seen just once. Across 18 months, stable Graves' hyperthyroidism was marked by no progression to ophthalmopathy. The sequenced material came from blood. The sequence came from a young man with Graves' hyperthyroidism.

CDR3 coding DNA: TGTGCCAGCAGTTCCGCAGGTCGGCTTTCGGGCGAAAAACTGTTTTTT. Translated: CASSSAGRLSGEKLFF. The V gene is TRBV27, the J gene TRBJ1-4; unclear D gene. Deletions cut 4 bases from V and 8 bases from J, with 20 bases between. The V gene's germline CDR1 is MNHEY and CDR2 SMNVEV (reference sequence). The CDR3 sequence is 16 residues long.